One and the same sample provided the 18 T cell receptor beta chains below, sequenced in a study of blood T cells in healthy people across ages. A second PCR of 7 to 11 cycles used a sample-barcoded 5' primer and a J-beta primer mix. TCRdb fed the 5' RACE reads into MiXCR, producing one record per CDR3 protein. Counted here are 1.5 million to 2 million distinct CDR3 sequences, 49% occurring once; the ten biggest clones make up over 2%. The sequencing sample was made of blood. The receptors shown here come from a middle-aged woman in good health.

The chain recombines TRBV29-1 with TRBJ1-2; 11 nucleotides line up with TRBD1. The CDR3 contains 12 residues. V lost 6 bases, J lost 9 bases, and 6 bases stayed unmatched. Germline CDR1 SQVTM, CDR2 ANQGSEA. The CDR3, as DNA: TGCAGCGTCGGGGACAGGGGGTATAGCTACACCTTC. It yields the protein CSVGDRGYSYTF.

There are a few counts of this clonotype. The chain uses TRBV4-1 and TRBJ2-1; TRBD2 matches at 8 bases. The germline CDR1 and CDR2 sequences are MGHRA and YSYEKL. J lost 6 bases, V lost 6 bases, and 13 bases had no gene match. The CDR3 totals 16 residues. The CDR3, as DNA: TGCGCCAGCAGTCAATCGGGGGCGGGGGGCCGCAATGAGCAGTTCTTC. This gives the protein CASSQSGAGGRNEQFF.

This clonotype was seen at least ten times. The gene calls are TRBV5-1 and TRBJ2-3, with TRBD2 matching 7 bases. The CDR3 covers 13 residues. The V gene's germline CDR1 is SGHRS and CDR2 YFSETQ. Trimming removed 5 bases from V and 0 bases from J; junction bases left unmatched: 0. DNA of the CDR3: TGCGCCAGCAGGGGGGGGAGCACAGATACGCAGTATTTT. Amino acid sequence: CASRGGSTDTQYF.

The chain is built from TRBV12-3 or TRBV12-4 and TRBJ2-3, with 15 bases identical to TRBD2. Trimming took 5 bases from V and 9 from J; bases not matched to a gene: 9. The CDR3 covers 16 residues. CDR3 residues: CASSPVGTSGGRTQYF. Here the CDR3 DNA reads TGTGCCAGCAGTCCCGTCGGGACTAGCGGGGGGAGGACGCAGTATTTT.

DNA for the CDR3: TGTGCCAGCAGCCAAGTCCCTGGGGCGGAGACCCAGTACTTC. Its protein is CASSQVPGAETQYF. V gene TRBV14 combines with J gene TRBJ2-5, with D tentatively TRBD1 (5 bases). Germline CDR1 is SGHDN and CDR2 is FVKESK. Trimming took 1 base from V and 5 from J, leaving 11 bases between them. The CDR3 totals 14 residues.

The chain recombines TRBV9 with TRBJ2-3, with TRBD2 matching 7 bases. CDR3 length: 16 residues. V trimming: 0 bases; J trimming: 5 bases; junction bases outside the gene matches: 9. In germline, CDR1 is SGDLS, CDR2 YYNGEE. The CDR3 nucleotides read TGTGCCAGCAGCGTAGGATCCGGGGAGGGTGTAGATACGCAGTATTTT. It translates to CASSVGSGEGVDTQYF.

In its sample, this clonotype was seen a few times. The rearrangement uses TRBV24-1 and TRBJ2-5; D is ambiguous. This CDR3 contains 12 residues. The germline V and J ends were trimmed by 5 bases and 11 bases, with 14 bases remaining between them. The V gene's germline CDR1 is KGHDR and CDR2 SFDVKD. The CDR3 protein is CATSVVGNEQYF. CDR3 coding DNA: TGTGCCACCAGTGTAGTCGGCAATGAGCAGTACTTC.

This chain connects TRBV6-6 to TRBJ2-7; 10 nucleotides align to TRBD1. V dropped 6 bases and J dropped 3; count of bases not matched to a gene: 8. The CDR3 has 15 residues. Germline V gene lookup returns CDR1 MNHNY and CDR2 SVGAGI (reference sequence). CDR3 DNA sequence: TGTGCCAGCAGAGACGCGGGACAGGGGAGCTACGAGCAGTACTTC. The encoded protein is CASRDAGQGSYEQYF.

This clonotype was found a few times. V and J are TRBV20-1 and TRBJ2-7; 15 bases fit TRBD2. The ends lost 3 bases at V and 1 base at J; junction bases unmatched: 13. This CDR3 spans 19 amino acids. Per the germline V gene, CDR1 is DFQATT and CDR2 is SNEGSKA (reference sequence). The CDR3 bases are TGCAGTGCTAGCCCTGGACTAGCGGGGGGGTGGGTAAGTTCCTACGAGCAGTACTTC. This encodes CSASPGLAGGWVSSYEQYF.

This chain connects TRBV7-6 to TRBJ2-6; D perhaps matches TRBD1 (8 bases). This CDR3 has 21 amino acids. V was shortened by 0 bases and J by 0 bases, with 21 bases between the two germline ends. Per germline, CDR1 SGHVS and CDR2 FNYEAQ. CDR3 sequence: CASSLASKGGTGRSGANVLTF. CDR3 nucleotide sequence: TGTGCCAGCAGCTTAGCGTCGAAGGGAGGGACAGGTCGCTCTGGGGCCAACGTCCTGACTTTC.

This clonotype has more than one count but fewer than ten. The gene calls are TRBV25-1 and TRBJ2-7; 9 nucleotides line up with TRBD1. Trimming at V came to 3 bases and at J to 2 bases, leaving 5 bases not matched to a gene. Germline CDR1 is MGHDK and CDR2 is SYGVNS. The length of the CDR3 is 15 residues. DNA for the CDR3: TGTGCCAGCAGTGACACCGGGACAGGGACCTACGAGCAGTACTTC. This codes for CASSDTGTGTYEQYF.

The chain combines TRBV20-1 with TRBJ1-2, with D possibly matching TRBD1 (5 bases). Germline assignment: CDR1 DFQATT and CDR2 SNEGSKA (reference sequence). Trimming cost V 3 bases and J 0 bases, with 11 bases left between them. The CDR3 extends over 14 amino acids. CDR3 sequence reads: CSARTVTSNYGYTF. CDR3 DNA sequence: TGCAGTGCTAGGACAGTGACATCTAACTATGGCTACACCTTC.

V and J are TRBV20-1 and TRBJ2-7; TRBD2 might be the D (7 bases). This CDR3 contains 15 residues. V was cut by 0 bases and J by 3 bases, with 15 bases left in between. Germline V gene sequence: CDR1 DFQATT, CDR2 SNEGSKA (reference sequence). The CDR3 sequence: CSARDHGGRIYEQYF. In nucleotides, the CDR3 is TGCAGTGCTAGAGATCACGGGGGGCGGATCTACGAGCAGTACTTC.

The chain links TRBV7-2 to TRBJ2-5; weak D call: TRBD1 (5 bases). The CDR3 has 14 amino acids. Germline loops: CDR1 SGHTA, CDR2 FQGNSA. Trimming removed 6 bases at V and 11 bases at J, with 22 bases between. The CDR3 DNA follows: TGTGCCAGCAGTCCCTCTAGGGGCTCCCATGAGCAGTACTTC. This translates into CASSPSRGSHEQYF.

This clonotype has a handful of counts. The rearrangement links TRBV29-1 to TRBJ2-6, with D hard to call. Germline V gene data show CDR1 as SQVTM and CDR2 as ANQGSEA. Trimming removed 4 bases at V and 0 bases at J, with 13 bases between. The CDR3 totals 16 residues. DNA of the CDR3: TGCAGCGTTGTGATTGTGTGGGGCTCTGGGGCCAACGTCCTGACTTTC. Translation gives CSVVIVWGSGANVLTF.

The chain uses TRBV10-3 and TRBJ2-2; 9 bases are shared with TRBD1. The CDR3 consists of 15 residues. Germline CDR1 ENHRY, CDR2 SYGVKD. After removal of 10 bases from V and 4 bases from J, the junction contained 10 bases not matched to a gene. CDR3 in amino acids: CATLLDRGPTGELFF. CDR3 DNA sequence: TGTGCCACCCTCCTGGACAGGGGACCCACCGGGGAGCTGTTTTTT.

The chain uses TRBV12-3 or TRBV12-4 and TRBJ2-5; TRBD2 aligns across 7 bases. The length of the CDR3 is 13 residues. The trim removed 4 bases at V and 11 bases at J, leaving 10 bases unmatched. The CDR3 coding sequence is TGTGCCAGCAGTTCAAGGCGGGGGAATGAGCAGTACTTC. This translates into CASSSRRGNEQYF.

The chain employs TRBV7-2 and TRBJ2-5; 11 nucleotides match TRBD2. Germline V gene sequence: CDR1 SGHTA, CDR2 FQGNSA. There are 18 residues in the CDR3. V lost 1 base and J lost 4; bases outside the gene matches: 11. CDR3 residues: CASSLVSSGGKIRETQYF. DNA of the CDR3: TGTGCCAGCAGCTTAGTGTCTAGCGGGGGGAAAATACGAGAGACCCAGTACTTC.